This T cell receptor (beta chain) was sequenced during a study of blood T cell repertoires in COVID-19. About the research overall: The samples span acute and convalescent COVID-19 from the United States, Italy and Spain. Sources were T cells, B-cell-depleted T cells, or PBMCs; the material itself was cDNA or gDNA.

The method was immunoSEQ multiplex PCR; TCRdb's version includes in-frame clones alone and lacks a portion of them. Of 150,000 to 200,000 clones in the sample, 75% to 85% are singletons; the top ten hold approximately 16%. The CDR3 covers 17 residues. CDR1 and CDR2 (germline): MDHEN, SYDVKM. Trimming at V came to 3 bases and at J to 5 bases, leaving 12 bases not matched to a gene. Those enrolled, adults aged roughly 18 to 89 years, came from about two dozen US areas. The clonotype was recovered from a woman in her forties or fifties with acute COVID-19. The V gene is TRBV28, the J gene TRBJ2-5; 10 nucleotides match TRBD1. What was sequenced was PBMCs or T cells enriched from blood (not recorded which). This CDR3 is CASSFHLRDRGHETQYF. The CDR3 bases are TGTGCCAGCAGTTTCCACCTCCGGGACAGGGGCCATGAGACCCAGTACTTC.